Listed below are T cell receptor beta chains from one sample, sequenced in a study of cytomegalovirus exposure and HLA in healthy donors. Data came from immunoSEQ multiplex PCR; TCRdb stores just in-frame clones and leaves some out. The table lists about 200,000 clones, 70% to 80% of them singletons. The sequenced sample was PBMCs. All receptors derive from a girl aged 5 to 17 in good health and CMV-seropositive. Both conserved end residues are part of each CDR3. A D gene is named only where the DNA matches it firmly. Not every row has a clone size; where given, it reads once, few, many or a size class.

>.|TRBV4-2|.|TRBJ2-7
TGTGCCGGCAGCCAAGAAGCGGGACAACCCTACGAGCAGTACTTC
CAGSQEAGQPYEQYF
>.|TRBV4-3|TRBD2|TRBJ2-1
TGCGCCAGCAGCCAAGATACGCGGGGGGGCTCCTACAATGAGCAGTTCTTC
CASSQDTRGGSYNEQFF
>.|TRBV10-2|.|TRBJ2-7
TGCGCCAGCAGTGAGGACAGCCTATCCTACGAGCAGTACTTC
CASSEDSLSYEQYF
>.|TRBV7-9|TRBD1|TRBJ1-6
TGTGCCAGCACGGGTTCCAGGCCAGACAGGGAGGCGCCCCTCCACTTT
CASTGSRPDREAPLHF
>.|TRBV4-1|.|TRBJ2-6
TGCGCCAGCAGCCAAGATCGGGGTCCTTCTATCTCTGGGGCCAACGTCCTGACTTTC
CASSQDRGPSISGANVLTF
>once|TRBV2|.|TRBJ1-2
TGTGCCAGCAATAGCGGACATTATGGCTACACCTTC
CASNSGHYGYTF
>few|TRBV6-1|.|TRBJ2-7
TGTGCCAGCAGTGTTCCCAGGGTAAGCGACGAGCAGTACTTC
CASSVPRVSDEQYF
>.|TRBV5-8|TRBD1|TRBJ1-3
TGTGCCAGCAGCCTGACAGGGGACTATAACACCATTAGATATTTT
CASSLTGDYNTIRYF
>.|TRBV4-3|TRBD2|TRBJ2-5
TGCGCCAGCAGCCAAGATTACCGGGGGGGCCTAGAGACCCAGTACTTC
CASSQDYRGGLETQYF
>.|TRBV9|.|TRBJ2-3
TGTGCCAGCAGCCCATCAGGGACAGATACGCAGTATTTT
CASSPSGTDTQYF
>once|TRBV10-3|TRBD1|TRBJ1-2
TGTGCCATAGGACAGGGCTATGGCTACACCTTC
CAIGQGYGYTF
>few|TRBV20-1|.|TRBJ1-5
TGCAGTGCTAGACAGGGACAGCCCCAGCATTTT
CSARQGQPQHF
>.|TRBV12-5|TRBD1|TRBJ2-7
TGTGCTAGTGGTTTGGTACAGGGGAGCACCTACGAGCAGTACTTC
CASGLVQGSTYEQYF
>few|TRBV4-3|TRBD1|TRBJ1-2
TGCGCCAGCAGCCAGACAAGACAGGGGGCTAACTATGGCTACACCTTC
CASSQTRQGANYGYTF
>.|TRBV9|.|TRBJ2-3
TGTGCCAGCAGCGTAGCCCTCCCAGATACGCAGTATTTT
CASSVALPDTQYF
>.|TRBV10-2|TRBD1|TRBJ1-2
TGCGCCAGCAGTGAGCCAGGGGGCGGGCAGAACTATGGCTACACCTTC
CASSEPGGGQNYGYTF
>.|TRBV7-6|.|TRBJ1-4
TGTGCCGGCAGCTTAGGTGTCTTAGGGGCGGCTAATGAAAAACTGTTTTTT
CAGSLGVLGAANEKLFF
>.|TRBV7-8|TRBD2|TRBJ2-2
TGTGCCAGCAGCAACAGACTAGCGGGCGGGAACACCGGGGAGCTGTTTTTT
CASSNRLAGGNTGELFF
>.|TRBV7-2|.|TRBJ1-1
TGTGCCAGCAGCCCCTCCGGGTTGAACACTGAAGCTTTCTTT
CASSPSGLNTEAFF
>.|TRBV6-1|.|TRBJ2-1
TGTGCCAGCAAAAAGGATCCGGGTTACAATGAGCAGTTCTTC
CASKKDPGYNEQFF
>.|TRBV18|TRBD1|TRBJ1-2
TGTGCCAGCTCACCGGACAGGGACTATGGCTACACCTTC
CASSPDRDYGYTF
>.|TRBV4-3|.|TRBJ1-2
TGCGCCAGCAGCCAACAATACGGGGGGAACTATGGCTACACCTTC
CASSQQYGGNYGYTF
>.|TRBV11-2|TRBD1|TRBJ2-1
TGTGCCAGCAGCGAGGGACAGAGCTCCTACAATGAGCAGTTCTTC
CASSEGQSSYNEQFF
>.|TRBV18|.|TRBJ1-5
TGTGCCAGCTCAAGTTTCAGCGATCAGCCCCAGCATTTT
CASSSFSDQPQHF
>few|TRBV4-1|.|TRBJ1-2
TGCGCCAGCAGCCAAGGGCCGTCGCCCCGCTATGGCTACACCTTC
CASSQGPSPRYGYTF
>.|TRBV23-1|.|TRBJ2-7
TGCGCCAGCAGTCAATCATGGAGGGTTCGCTGCGAGCAGTACTTC
CASSQSWRVRCEQYF
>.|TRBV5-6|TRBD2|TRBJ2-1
TGTGCCAGCAGCTCGACTAGCGGGGGGGGTGAGCAGTTCTTC
CASSSTSGGGEQFF
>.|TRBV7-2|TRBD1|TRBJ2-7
TGTGCCAGCAGCCCACAGGGGGCGCGCTACGAGCAGTACTTC
CASSPQGARYEQYF
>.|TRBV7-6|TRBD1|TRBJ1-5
TGTGCCAGCAGCTCTCGGGACAGGACTGGACCCCAGCATTTT
CASSSRDRTGPQHF
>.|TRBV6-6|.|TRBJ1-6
TGTGCCAGCAGTCCCCCCTCTCAGGTCCGTCCGGGGACCCTCCACTTT
CASSPPSQVRPGTLHF
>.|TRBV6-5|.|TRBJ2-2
TGTGCCAGCAGATTGACTGGAGGAGTTACCGGGGAGCTGTTTTTT
CASRLTGGVTGELFF
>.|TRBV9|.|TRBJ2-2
TGTGCCAGCAGCGTTACCGGGACAAACACCGGGGAGCTGTTTTTT
CASSVTGTNTGELFF
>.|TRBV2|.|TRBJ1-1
TGTGCCAGCAGTGCGGGAGGGAACACTGAAGCTTTCTTT
CASSAGGNTEAFF